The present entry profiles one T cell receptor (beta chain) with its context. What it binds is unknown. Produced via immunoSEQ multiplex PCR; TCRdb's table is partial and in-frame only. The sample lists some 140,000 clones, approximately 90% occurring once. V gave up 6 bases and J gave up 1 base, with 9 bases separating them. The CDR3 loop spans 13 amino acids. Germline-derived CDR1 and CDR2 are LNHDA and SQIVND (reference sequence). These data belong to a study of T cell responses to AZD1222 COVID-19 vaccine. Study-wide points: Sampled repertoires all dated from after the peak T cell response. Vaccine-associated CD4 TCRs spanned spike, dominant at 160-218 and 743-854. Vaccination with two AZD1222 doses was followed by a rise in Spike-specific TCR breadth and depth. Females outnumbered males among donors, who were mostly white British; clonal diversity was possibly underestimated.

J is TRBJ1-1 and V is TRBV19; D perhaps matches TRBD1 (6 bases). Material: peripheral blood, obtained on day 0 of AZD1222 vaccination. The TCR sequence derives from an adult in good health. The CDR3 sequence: CASRQGGNTEAFF. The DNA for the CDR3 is TGTGCCAGTAGACAGGGAGGGAACACTGAAGCTTTCTTT.